Described below is a single TCR beta chain sequence and its context. The CDR3 is 14 amino acids. J was trimmed by 6 bases and V by 3 bases; bases with no gene match: 5. Per the germline V gene, CDR1 is SGDLS and CDR2 is YYNGEE. These data come from a study of shared clonotypes between healthy human individuals. Libraries were prepared by immunoSEQ multiplex PCR; TCRdb keeps only in-frame clonotypes and omits some of them. The sample contains more than 2,000,000 clones, more than 80% of which appear only once. This clonotype was obtained from a man aged 18 to 29 in good health. The sequenced sample was naive CD4+ T cells sorted from blood. Subset reported: CD45RA+ positively selected. The chain has TRBV9 and TRBJ2-2; TRBD1 aligns across 7 bases. The CDR3 DNA reads TGTGCCAGCAGCGCCGACAGGGAACCCGGGGAGCTGTTTTTT. This sequence encodes CASSADREPGELFF.